The 4 T cell receptor beta chains listed next were all sequenced from one sample in a study of long-term antiretroviral therapy in people with HIV. The libraries were made with immunoSEQ v3.0 at survey level. TCRdb's copy holds only in-frame clones and misses some; the assay was immunoSEQ multiplex PCR. The top ten hold 6.2% of the sample, which has about 35,000 clones, roughly four fifths seen once. This sample comprised unsorted PBMCs, obtained 1 year after starting antiretroviral therapy. The receptors shown here come from a man younger than 30 with HIV.

This rearrangement joins TRBV6-4 to TRBJ2-3; TRBD2 matches 7 bases. V dropped 0 bases and J dropped 2; count of bases not matched to a gene: 2. This CDR3 is 15 amino acids long. CDR1 and CDR2 from the germline V gene are MRHNA and SNTAGT. The CDR3 nucleotides are TGTGCCAGCAGTGACTCGGCGGGAGCCACAGATACGCAGTATTTT. Translated, it gives CASSDSAGATDTQYF.

This clone was detected a few times. The V gene is TRBV19, the J gene TRBJ2-7; the match to TRBD1 covers 7 bases. The CDR3 has 14 residues. Germline CDR1 and CDR2: LNHDA and SQIVND (reference sequence). The V segment lost 3 bases and the J segment 3 bases; nucleotides outside the gene matches: 5. The CDR3 protein is CASSMAGTDYEQYF. The CDR3 DNA is TGTGCCAGTAGTATGGCCGGGACAGACTACGAGCAGTACTTC.

This chain links TRBV25-1 with TRBJ2-3; D ambiguous. Trimming pared 4 bases from V and 4 bases from J, leaving 21 bases between. This CDR3 has 17 amino acids. Germline-derived CDR1 and CDR2 are MGHDK and SYGVNS. The CDR3 region has the DNA TGTGCCAGCAGTGGCCGGTCAGGACCTAAGCTCGCAGATACGCAGTATTTT. Protein: CASSGRSGPKLADTQYF. The entire variable domain, with the rest obtained from reference TRBV25-1 and TRBJ2-3, is as follows: EADIYQTPRYLVIGTGKKITLECSQTMGHDKMYWYQQDPGMELHLIHYSYGVNSTEKGDLSSESTVSRIRTEHFPLTLESARPSHTSQYLCASSGRSGPKLADTQYFGPGTRLTVL.

This chain uses TRBV7-9 with TRBJ2-1; D is undetermined. Trimming took 4 bases from V and 0 from J, leaving 13 bases between them. Germline CDR1 is SEHNR and CDR2 is FQNEAQ (reference sequence). The CDR3 covers 16 residues. The CDR3 loop reads CASSSWSGSSYNEQFF. The CDR3 DNA sequence: TGTGCCAGCAGCTCCTGGTCGGGCAGCTCCTACAATGAGCAGTTCTTC.